Below, 23 T cell receptor beta chains from the same sample are listed, as sequenced in a study of T cells in Graves' hyperthyroidism and ophthalmopathy. RNA transcripts yielded amplified TCR beta CDR3 regions. First-round RT-PCR of the TCR CDR3 relied on the HTBI primer set. TCRdb redid the calling of the multiplex PCR reads with MiXCR, one entry per CDR3 protein. The sample has over 250,000 distinct CDR3 sequences, less than 30% seen once. Sequencing was carried out using blood. Every receptor here comes from a man in his forties with Graves' hyperthyroidism that later progressed to Graves' ophthalmopathy.

In its sample, this clonotype was seen many times. The chain combines TRBV6-1 with TRBJ2-7; 14 nucleotides match TRBD2. J gave up 5 bases and V 10 bases, and 7 bases lay outside the gene matches. Germline CDR1 is MNHNS and CDR2 is SASEGT. CDR3 length equals 14 residues. The CDR3 protein is CATLTSGRAHEQYF. CDR3 DNA: TGTGCCACACTGACTAGCGGGAGGGCACACGAGCAGTACTTC.

This chain uses TRBV28 with TRBJ2-2; D not resolved. There are 17 residues in the CDR3. V was shortened by 6 bases and J by 4 bases, with 21 bases between the two germline ends. Germline CDR1 reads MDHEN; CDR2 reads SYDVKM. DNA of the CDR3: TGTGCCAGCAGCCGCCGAACAGCACTCCCGTTCACCGGGGAGCTGTTTTTT. Translated: CASSRRTALPFTGELFF.

The table lists this clonotype with many counts. V usage is TRBV12-3 or TRBV12-4 and J usage is TRBJ1-5, with a possible D match to TRBD1 (6 bases). Trimming left V 7 bases short and J 4 bases short, with 14 bases between. The CDR3 extends over 14 amino acids. In DNA form, the CDR3 reads TGTGCCAGCACTTCAGGACAGTATAATCAGCCCCAGCATTTT. The encoded protein is CASTSGQYNQPQHF.

This clonotype appeared many times. The V gene is TRBV19, the J gene TRBJ1-2; perhaps TRBD1 as D (5 bases). Trimming pared 3 bases from V and 1 base from J, leaving 9 bases between. The CDR3 contains 14 residues. Germline values: CDR1 LNHDA, CDR2 SQIVND (reference sequence). The CDR3 bases are TGTGCCAGTAGTATGGGGCGAAATAACTATGGCTACACCTTC. Its protein is CASSMGRNNYGYTF. The complete variable domain, with remaining parts taken from reference TRBV19 and TRBJ1-2, reads DGGITQSPKYLFRKEGQNVTLSCEQNLNHDAMYWYRQDPGQGLRLIYYSQIVNDFQKGDIAEGYSVSREKKESFPLTVTSAQKNPTAFYLCASSMGRNNYGYTFGSGTRLTVV.

This clonotype was recorded many times. The chain carries TRBV4-2 and TRBJ1-5; D gene uncertain. This CDR3 has 15 residues. V was cut by 4 bases and J by 0 bases, with 10 bases left in between. The germline CDR1 and CDR2 sequences are LGHNA and YNFKEQ. The CDR3 DNA sequence: TGTGCCAGCAGCCCGATCGTGGATAGCAATCAGCCCCAGCATTTT. Translating it yields CASSPIVDSNQPQHF.

This clonotype has ten or more counts. The chain has TRBV5-1 and TRBJ2-7; no reliable D call. V dropped 0 bases and J dropped 3 bases, with 10 bases sitting between them. Germline CDR1 SGHRS, CDR2 YFSETQ. The CDR3 runs 14 residues. CDR3 nucleotide sequence: TGCGCCAGCAGCTTGGACGGGCCACACTACGAGCAGTACTTC. This sequence encodes CASSLDGPHYEQYF.

V gene TRBV27 combines with J gene TRBJ1-2; 9 bases agree with TRBD1. V shed 5 bases and J 4 bases; nucleotides not matched to a gene: 8. Looked up from germline, CDR1 is MNHEY and CDR2 is SMNVEV (reference sequence). There are 15 residues in the CDR3. Written as DNA, the CDR3 is TGTGCCAGCAGTGGGGACAGGGACAGGAGCTATGGCTACACCTTC. It translates to CASSGDRDRSYGYTF.

The chain recombines TRBV6-2 or TRBV6-3 with TRBJ2-6, with 10 bases aligning to TRBD2. Trimming cost V 9 bases and J 2 bases; bases outside gene matches: 10. The germline V gene has CDR1 MNHEY and CDR2 SVGEGT. The CDR3 is 17 amino acids. The CDR3 here is CASYPALAGAGANVLTF. DNA for the CDR3: TGTGCCAGTTACCCCGCCCTAGCGGGAGCTGGGGCCAACGTCCTGACTTTC.

This clonotype was counted ten times or more. This chain joins TRBV29-1 and TRBJ2-5; D uncertain. V was shortened by 3 bases and J by 0 bases, with 5 bases between the two germline ends. Germline V gene lookup returns CDR1 SQVTM and CDR2 ANQGSEA. This CDR3 comprises 12 residues. CDR3 protein: CSVDTHQETQYF. The DNA for the CDR3 is TGCAGCGTTGATACGCACCAAGAGACCCAGTACTTC.

The J gene is TRBJ2-7, the V gene TRBV6-5; D remains ambiguous. Trimming cost V 7 bases and J 1 base, with 20 bases left between them. The CDR3 totals 16 residues. Germline-derived CDR1 and CDR2 are MNHEY and SVGAGI. The CDR3: CASIRMLAVFSYEQYF. The CDR3 coding sequence is TGTGCCAGCATTAGGATGTTGGCGGTCTTTTCCTACGAGCAGTACTTC.

This clonotype was found many times. Here the CDR3 reads CSARGRTSPGQPQHF. The CDR3 DNA follows: TGCAGTGCTAGGGGGAGGACAAGCCCAGGCCAGCCCCAGCATTTT. This sequence joins TRBV20-1 and TRBJ1-5; the D gene is possibly TRBD1 (5 bases). Germline CDR1 and CDR2: DFQATT and SNEGSKA (reference sequence). The germline V and J ends were trimmed by 3 bases and 7 bases, with 19 bases remaining between them. The CDR3 is 15 amino acids.

V usage is TRBV6-1 and J usage is TRBJ2-5; D is unclear. The germline V gene has CDR1 MNHNS and CDR2 SASEGT. The germline V and J ends were trimmed by 10 bases and 5 bases, with 17 bases remaining between them. CDR3 length: 13 residues. This CDR3 is CAIRRDLAETQYF. CDR3 nucleotides: TGTGCCATCAGGCGAGATCTGGCGGAGACCCAGTACTTC.

V gene TRBV6-2 or TRBV6-3 combines with J gene TRBJ1-1; a weak D match, TRBD1 (6 bases). Germline CDR1 reads MNHEY; CDR2 reads SVGEGT. This CDR3 comprises 13 residues. Trimming left V 9 bases short and J 0 bases short, with 11 bases between. The CDR3 DNA is TGTGCCAGTCGGGACACTCTGAACACTGAAGCTTTCTTT. It codes for CASRDTLNTEAFF.

V usage is TRBV2 and J usage is TRBJ2-5, with TRBD2 matching over 8 bases. The CDR3 contains 15 residues. With V trimmed by 6 bases and J by 2 bases, 8 bases remained unmatched. Germline lookup yields CDR1 SNHLY and CDR2 FYNNEI. CDR3 in DNA: TGTGCCAGCAGGCGAGCGGGAGTACCGCAAGAGACCCAGTACTTC. Translating gives CASRRAGVPQETQYF.

Many counts were recorded for this clonotype. The rearrangement links TRBV20-1 to TRBJ2-5; D remains unclear. In germline, CDR1 is DFQATT, CDR2 SNEGSKA (reference sequence). This CDR3 has 14 amino acids. Between the trimmed V and J ends, which lost 5 bases and 3 bases, there was a span of 16 bases. DNA for the CDR3: TGCAGTGCTTATACATCTCGGGCTAAAGAGACCCAGTACTTC. The encoded protein is CSAYTSRAKETQYF.

V gene TRBV30 combines with J gene TRBJ1-2; D might be TRBD1 (5 bases). Germline V gene data show CDR1 as GTSNPN and CDR2 as SVGIG (reference sequence). The CDR3 covers 13 residues. The ends were cut back, 4 bases at V and 6 bases at J, with 15 bases in the middle. The CDR3 spells CAWKQAGRDGYTF. For the CDR3, the DNA is TGTGCCTGGAAACAAGCAGGGAGGGATGGCTACACCTTC.

This clonotype was recorded many times. This chain links TRBV2 with TRBJ2-5; the D gene is possibly TRBD2 (6 bases). V dropped 0 bases and J dropped 11 bases, with 10 bases sitting between them. Germline-derived CDR1 and CDR2 are SNHLY and FYNNEI. CDR3 length: 12 residues. CDR3 in amino acids: CASSEAPGGQYF. The CDR3, as DNA: TGTGCCAGCAGTGAAGCCCCAGGAGGGCAGTACTTC.

The CDR3 sequence is CATGKEEETQYF. In DNA form, the CDR3 reads TGTGCCACCGGGAAGGAGGAAGAGACCCAGTACTTC. This chain connects TRBV24-1 to TRBJ2-5; perhaps TRBD2 as D (5 bases). V was trimmed by 9 bases and J by 3 bases, leaving 10 bases between them. In germline, CDR1 is KGHDR, CDR2 SFDVKD. The CDR3 runs to 12 residues.

This clonotype was recorded at least ten times. V is TRBV28 and J is TRBJ2-3; D remains unclear. Germline CDR1 and CDR2: MDHEN and SYDVKM. Deletions cut 4 bases from V and 6 bases from J, with 11 bases between. This CDR3 has 13 residues. The CDR3 nucleotides read TGTGCCAGCAGTTCCTTGGCCGGGGATACGCAGTATTTT. Protein sequence: CASSSLAGDTQYF.

The sample holds many counts of this clonotype. The rearrangement joins TRBV2 to TRBJ2-7, with TRBD1 identical over 9 bases. Unmatched junction bases numbered 6, after V lost 5 bases and J lost 4 bases. There are 14 residues in the CDR3. The germline gives CDR1 SNHLY, CDR2 FYNNEI. The CDR3 coding sequence is TGTGCCAGCAGTCGACAGGGGGAGTCGTACGAGCAGTACTTC. Its protein product is CASSRQGESYEQYF.

In this sample, this clonotype turned up many times. CDR3 sequence (DNA): TGCAGCGCAAAGGTGGGACAACAGACCTACGAGCAGTACTTC. Translation: CSAKVGQQTYEQYF. V and J are TRBV29-1 and TRBJ2-7; D possibly corresponds to TRBD1 (6 bases). The CDR3 extends over 14 amino acids. The germline V gene encodes CDR1 SQVTM and CDR2 ANQGSEA. The ends were cut back, 7 bases at V and 2 bases at J, with 18 bases in the middle.

This clonotype was seen repeatedly, ten times or more. The V gene is TRBV20-1, the J gene TRBJ2-3; D not certain. The V end was cut by 5 bases, the J end by 2 bases, with 14 bases between. This CDR3 has 14 residues. The V gene's germline CDR1 is DFQATT and CDR2 SNEGSKA (reference sequence). The CDR3 protein is CSAPQVSYTDTQYF. CDR3 nucleotides: TGCAGTGCTCCGCAGGTCTCTTACACAGATACGCAGTATTTT.

Of note for this clonotype: This may be a read error: a much more frequent sequence differs by one nucleotide. This likely comes from a read error, as the CDR3 has no conserved phenylalanine or tryptophan at its end. The gene calls are TRBV27 and TRBJ1-1; D is perhaps TRBD1 (5 bases). The CDR3 is 15 amino acids. V was cut by 6 bases and J by 3 bases, with 17 bases left in between. Germline loops: CDR1 MNHEY, CDR2 SMNVEV (reference sequence). CDR3 region: CASSPRGGLDTEAFL. The CDR3, as DNA: TGTGCCAGCAGCCCGCGGGGGGGGTTGGACACTGAAGCTTTCCTT.